This TCR beta chain is from a study of blood T cell repertoires in COVID-19. Study as a whole: From the United States, Italy and Spain came samples of acute and convalescent COVID-19. PBMCs, B-cell-depleted T cells, or T cells were the source of the cDNA or gDNA that made up the material.

Original analysis: Amplification of reference gene primers provided the estimated nucleated cell counts. Clones were sequenced by immunoSEQ multiplex PCR, and TCRdb holds only the in-frame ones, with some missing. The V and J calls and clone size come from that table; D and trimming were worked out from the DNA. This table has over 60,000 clones, roughly 86% appearing once. Germline-derived CDR1 and CDR2 are LNHDA and SQIVND (reference sequence). This CDR3 has 16 residues. V shed 5 bases, J shed 5 bases, and the junction held 11 bases outside the gene matches. This sequence joins TRBV19 and TRBJ1-5, with 8 positions matching TRBD1. The receptor was isolated from a woman aged 60-75 years with acute or convalescent COVID-19. Input material: peripheral blood. CDR3 DNA: TGTGCCAGTAGTGTAGGACAGGGCGGCTACGATCAGCCCCAGCATTTT. Its protein product is CASSVGQGGYDQPQHF.